The clone carrying this T cell receptor (beta chain) was observed once. The CDR3 length is 15 residues. CDR1 is LNHDA, CDR2 SQIVND, per germline (reference sequence). V lost 4 bases, J lost 7 bases, and 6 bases stayed unmatched. Profiling relied on immunoSEQ multiplex PCR, and the TCRdb table lists in-frame clones only, not all of them. The data contain nearly 5,000 clones, around 73% of them singletons. These data originate in a study of immune evolution from preneoplasia to lung adenocarcinoma. The material sequenced was FFPE normal lung tissue adjacent to the tumor. V usage is TRBV19 and J usage is TRBJ2-2; 10 nucleotides match TRBD1. The TCR was taken from a person aged 45-69 years with lung adenocarcinoma. The CDR3 coding sequence is TGTGCCAGTAGTAGAAGACAGGGGGCTATCGGGGAGCTGTTTTTT. This encodes CASSRRQGAIGELFF.